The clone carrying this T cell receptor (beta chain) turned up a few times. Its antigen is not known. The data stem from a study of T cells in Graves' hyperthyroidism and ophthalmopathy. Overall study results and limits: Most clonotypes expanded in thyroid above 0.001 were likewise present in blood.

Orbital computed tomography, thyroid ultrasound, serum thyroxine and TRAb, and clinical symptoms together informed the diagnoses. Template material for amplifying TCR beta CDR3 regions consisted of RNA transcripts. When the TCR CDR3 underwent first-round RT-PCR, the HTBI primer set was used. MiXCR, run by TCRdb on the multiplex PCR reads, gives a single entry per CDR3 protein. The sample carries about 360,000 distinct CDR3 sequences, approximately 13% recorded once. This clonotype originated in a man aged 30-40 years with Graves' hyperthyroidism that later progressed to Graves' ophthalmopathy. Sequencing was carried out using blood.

CDR3 sequence reads: CASRRQGTDTQYF. For the CDR3, the DNA is TGTGCCAGCAGACGACAGGGCACAGATACGCAGTATTTT. The V call is TRBV2, the J call TRBJ2-3; D perhaps matches TRBD1 (6 bases). Germline V gives CDR1 SNHLY, CDR2 FYNNEI. Trimming stripped 6 bases from V and 1 base from J, with 8 bases between. CDR3 length equals 13 residues. The whole variable domain, filled in from reference TRBV2 and TRBJ2-3, reads EPEVTQTPSHQVTQMGQEVILRCVPISNHLYFYWYRQILGQKVEFLVSFYNNEISEKSEIFDDQFSVERPDGSNFTLKIRSTKLEDSAMYFCASRRQGTDTQYFGPGTRLTVL.